These 5 T cell receptor beta chains originate from one sample sequenced in a study of blood T cell repertoires in COVID-19. Produced via immunoSEQ multiplex PCR; TCRdb's table is partial and in-frame only. Here the sample spans about 250,000 clones, approximately 84% being singletons. The sequenced sample was PBMCs or T cells enriched from blood (not recorded which). Every receptor here comes from a woman in her forties or fifties who had been exposed to COVID-19.

The chain carries TRBV5-4 and TRBJ1-2; 12 bases are shared with TRBD1. The CDR3 consists of 15 residues. Germline CDR1 SGHNT, CDR2 YYREEE (reference sequence). The V gene end was trimmed by 4 bases and the J gene end by 8 bases; junction bases not matched to a gene: 9. The CDR3 here is CASSPGRDRGRGYTF. The CDR3 nucleotides are TGTGCCAGCAGCCCGGGACGGGACAGGGGGCGGGGCTACACCTTC.

Only one count was recorded for this clone. The chain combines TRBV18 with TRBJ1-1; D is uncertain. V shed 3 bases and J shed 0 bases, with 14 bases lying between them. The CDR3 runs 16 residues. CDR1 is KGHSH, CDR2 LQKENI, per germline. The DNA of the CDR3 is TGTGCCAGCTCACCTATTCCGACTGCATTGAACACTGAAGCTTTCTTT. Its translation is CASSPIPTALNTEAFF.

The chain combines TRBV27 with TRBJ2-1; D possibly corresponds to TRBD1 (6 bases). With 6 bases removed from V and 8 bases from J, the gap between germline ends came to 14 bases. The CDR3 extends over 13 amino acids. Germline V gene data show CDR1 as MNHEY and CDR2 as SMNVEV (reference sequence). The CDR3 protein is CASRLGQNYEQFF. The DNA of the CDR3 is TGTGCCAGCAGACTTGGACAGAACTATGAGCAGTTCTTC.

This chain joins TRBV19 and TRBJ1-1; 8 bases fit TRBD1. CDR3 length: 13 residues. Losses at the gene ends were 7 bases for V and 2 bases for J; bases not matched to a gene: 3. CDR1 and CDR2 from the germline V gene are LNHDA and SQIVND (reference sequence). CDR3 sequence (DNA): TGTGCCAGTATCCAGGGGGCAAACACTGAAGCTTTCTTT. This gives the protein CASIQGANTEAFF.

This clone was detected only a few times. The chain has TRBV24-1 and TRBJ2-3, with D uncertain. Between the trimmed V and J ends, which lost 3 bases and 5 bases, there was a span of 8 bases. The CDR3 loop spans 13 amino acids. In germline, CDR1 is KGHDR, CDR2 SFDVKD. The CDR3 DNA reads as TGTGCCACCAGTGATGAGTTGATAGATACGCAGTATTTT. It codes for CATSDELIDTQYF.